These 17 T cell receptor beta chains came from one sample sequenced in a study of T cell responses to AZD1222 COVID-19 vaccine. Produced via immunoSEQ multiplex PCR; TCRdb's table is partial and in-frame only. This table has 110,000 to 150,000 clones, roughly 93% appearing once. The sequencing here drew on peripheral blood, taken on day 0 of MenACWY control vaccination. These receptors all come from an adult in good health.

This clone was counted at least ten times. The chain couples TRBV4-1 to TRBJ2-1; D is uncertain. With 0 bases removed from V and 5 bases from J, the gap between germline ends came to 11 bases. The CDR3 length is 15 residues. The V gene's germline CDR1 is MGHRA and CDR2 YSYEKL. CDR3 sequence reads: CASSQDGVSDNEQFF. In nucleotides, the CDR3 is TGCGCCAGCAGCCAAGATGGGGTATCAGACAATGAGCAGTTCTTC.

The rearrangement joins TRBV2 to TRBJ1-1; D not certain. Trimming took 4 bases from V and 0 from J, leaving 6 bases between them. Germline CDR1 and CDR2: SNHLY and FYNNEI. CDR3 length equals 13 residues. The CDR3 loop reads CASSGEMNTEAFF. The CDR3 DNA is TGTGCCAGCAGTGGAGAAATGAACACTGAAGCTTTCTTT.

The CDR3 region is CASSLVPNEKLFF. The DNA of the CDR3 is TGCGCCAGCAGCTTAGTCCCTAATGAAAAACTGTTTTTT. This chain joins TRBV5-1 and TRBJ1-4; the D is unclear. Germline V gene lookup returns CDR1 SGHRS and CDR2 YFSETQ. Trimming removed 2 bases at V and 3 bases at J, with 5 bases between. The CDR3 runs to 13 residues. Using reference TRBV5-1 and TRBJ1-4 for the parts outside the CDR3, the full variable domain is KAGVTQTPRYLIKTRGQQVTLSCSPISGHRSVSWYQQTPGQGLQFLFEYFSETQRNKGNFPGRFSGRQFSNSRSEMNVSTLELGDSALYLCASSLVPNEKLFFGSGTQLSVL.

V usage is TRBV10-3 and J usage is TRBJ2-3; no clear D. The V end lost 7 bases, the J end lost 2 bases, and 10 bases lay between the germline ends. Germline V gives CDR1 ENHRY, CDR2 SYGVKD. This CDR3 comprises 13 residues. The CDR3, as DNA: TGTGCCATCACTGCTGGAGTCACAGATACGCAGTATTTT. It specifies CAITAGVTDTQYF.

V gene TRBV6-6 combines with J gene TRBJ1-6; TRBD1 is a possible D gene (6 bases). Trimming pared 5 bases from V and 0 bases from J, leaving 17 bases between. CDR1 MNHNY and CDR2 SVGAGI come from the germline V gene (reference sequence). The CDR3 is 18 residues long. As DNA, the CDR3 is TGTGCCAGCAGTCTAGCCGGACAGAGGAGCTCCTATAATTCACCCCTCCACTTT. Translating it yields CASSLAGQRSSYNSPLHF.

There are many counts of this clone. The rearrangement joins TRBV12-3 or TRBV12-4 to TRBJ2-1; D gene unclear. V was shortened by 5 bases and J by 9 bases, with 14 bases between the two germline ends. CDR3 size: 13 residues. CDR3 sequence reads: CASSPPVGLEQFF. In DNA form, the CDR3 reads TGTGCCAGCAGTCCCCCGGTGGGCCTTGAGCAGTTCTTC.

The genes are TRBV27 and TRBJ2-6; either TRBD1 or TRBD2 may fit D (5 bases each). Germline loops: CDR1 MNHEY, CDR2 SMNVEV (reference sequence). Trimming removed 4 bases at V and 4 bases at J, with 8 bases between. CDR3 size: 14 residues. The DNA of the CDR3 is TGTGCCAGCAGTTCGGGGACGGGGGCCAACGTCCTGACTTTC. It translates to CASSSGTGANVLTF.

The chain couples TRBV4-1 to TRBJ2-5; D is possibly TRBD1 or TRBD2 (6 bases each). V shed 3 bases and J shed 3 bases, with 14 bases lying between them. Germline CDR1 and CDR2: MGHRA and YSYEKL. The CDR3 is 15 residues long. The CDR3 DNA sequence: TGCGCCAGCAGCCAGGCTAGGGGGGAAGAAGAGACCCAGTACTTC. Protein product: CASSQARGEEETQYF.

The V and J genes are TRBV4-1 and TRBJ1-4; D is perhaps TRBD1 (6 bases). Germline values: CDR1 MGHRA, CDR2 YSYEKL. This CDR3 spans 18 amino acids. V was trimmed by 3 bases and J by 0 bases, leaving 17 bases between them. The DNA for the CDR3 is TGCGCCAGCAGCCAGAGGGGGTGGACAGATGCAACTAATGAAAAACTGTTTTTT. This gives the protein CASSQRGWTDATNEKLFF.

The chain carries TRBV6-5 and TRBJ1-2; no clear D gene. The germline CDR1 and CDR2 sequences are MNHEY and SVGAGI. The germline V and J ends were trimmed by 4 bases and 4 bases, with 13 bases remaining between them. This CDR3 has 14 residues. CDR3 amino acids: CASSLLEGLYGYTF. CDR3 in DNA: TGTGCCAGCAGTTTACTCGAGGGCCTCTATGGCTACACCTTC.

V gene TRBV6-5 combines with J gene TRBJ1-1; no clear D gene. The germline gives CDR1 MNHEY, CDR2 SVGAGI. The V end lost 0 bases, the J end lost 1 base, and 9 bases lay between the germline ends. CDR3 length: 15 amino acids. Here the CDR3 DNA reads TGTGCCAGCAGTTACTCCTACAGACAGAACACTGAAGCTTTCTTT. It specifies CASSYSYRQNTEAFF.

The CDR3 sequence is CASSPRDRGPGANVLTF. Here the CDR3 DNA reads TGTGCCAGCAGCCCCCGGGACAGGGGGCCAGGGGCCAACGTCCTGACTTTC. The rearrangement links TRBV9 to TRBJ2-6; TRBD1 aligns across 12 bases. Germline loops: CDR1 SGDLS, CDR2 YYNGEE. The CDR3 length is 17 residues. Losses at the gene ends were 4 bases for V and 4 bases for J; bases not matched to a gene: 6.

V and J are TRBV7-8 and TRBJ1-1; D gene uncertain. CDR1 is SGHVS, CDR2 FQNEAQ, per germline. V was trimmed by 7 bases and J by 10 bases, leaving 22 bases between them. CDR3 length equals 14 residues. The CDR3 region is CASTLKTGTLSAFF. Here the CDR3 DNA reads TGTGCCAGCACCCTAAAGACCGGTACACTGTCAGCTTTCTTT.

J is TRBJ1-5 and V is TRBV2, with D perhaps TRBD1 (6 bases). CDR1 and CDR2 from the germline V gene are SNHLY and FYNNEI. This CDR3 contains 14 residues. Trimming removed 8 bases at V and 0 bases at J, with 11 bases between. The CDR3 loop reads CASRNRVSNQPQHF. The DNA of the CDR3 is TGTGCCAGCCGAAACAGGGTTAGCAATCAGCCCCAGCATTTT.

The V gene is TRBV5-1, the J gene TRBJ1-2; 7 nucleotides line up with TRBD1. The CDR3 is 14 residues long. CDR1 and CDR2 (germline): SGHRS, YFSETQ. Trimming cost V 4 bases and J 2 bases; bases outside gene matches: 5. CDR3 bases: TGCGCCAGCAGCCCTCCAGGGGGGAACTATGGCTACACCTTC. This gives the protein CASSPPGGNYGYTF.

The chain links TRBV7-2 to TRBJ2-6; 10 positions match TRBD2. Trimming at V came to 2 bases and at J to 3 bases, leaving 1 base not matched to a gene. In germline, CDR1 is SGHTA, CDR2 FQGNSA. The CDR3 covers 16 residues. The CDR3: CASSLLAGVGANVLTF. Here the CDR3 DNA reads TGTGCCAGCAGCTTACTAGCGGGAGTTGGGGCCAACGTCCTGACTTTC.

The chain employs TRBV28 and TRBJ2-2; D might be TRBD2 (6 bases). Germline CDR1 reads MDHEN; CDR2 reads SYDVKM. The CDR3 consists of 16 residues. Trimming shortened V by 2 bases and J by 2 bases, and 12 bases separated the two germline ends. The CDR3 DNA sequence: TGTGCCAGCAGTTTAGGAGGACTAACCAACACCGGGGAGCTGTTTTTT. It translates to CASSLGGLTNTGELFF.